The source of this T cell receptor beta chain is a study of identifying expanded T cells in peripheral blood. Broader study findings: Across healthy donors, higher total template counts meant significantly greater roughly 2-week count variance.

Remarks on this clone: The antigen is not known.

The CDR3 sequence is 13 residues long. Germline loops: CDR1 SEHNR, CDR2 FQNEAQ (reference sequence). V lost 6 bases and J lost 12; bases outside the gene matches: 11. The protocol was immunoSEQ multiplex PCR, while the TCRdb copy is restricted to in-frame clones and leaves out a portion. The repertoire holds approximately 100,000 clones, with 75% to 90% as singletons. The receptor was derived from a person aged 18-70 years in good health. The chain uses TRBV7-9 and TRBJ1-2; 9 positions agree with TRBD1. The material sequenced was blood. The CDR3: CASRPGQGILDTF. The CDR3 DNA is TGTGCCAGCAGACCAGGACAGGGGATTCTCGACACCTTC.